Listed below are T cell receptor beta chains from one sample, sequenced in a study of human T cells and chemical hapten exposure. In TCRdb, the RACE reads were re-called with MiXCR into one record per CDR3 protein. There are around 31,000 distinct CDR3 sequences in the sample; 6.5% to 9% occur only once, and around a tenth lies in the top ten. The sequencing sample was made of whole blood. These receptors came from a human donor in good health. Some clones in this sample may be carry-over from other donors' samples. CDR3s include the opening cysteine and the closing phenylalanine or tryptophan. Fields, in order: clone size, J gene, V gene, D gene, CDR3 protein, CDR3 DNA. A D gene is named only where the DNA matches it firmly. Clone sizes are given selectively: once, few, many, or a class where the clone is expanded.

- | TRBJ1-1 | TRBV12-3/TRBV12-4 | - | CASSLLQGGAEAFF | TGTGCCAGCAGTTTACTACAGGGTGGCGCTGAAGCTTTCTTT
many | TRBJ2-5 | TRBV20-1 | - | CSAEPPSAAQETQSQETQYF | TGCAGTGCTGAACCACCTTCAGCGGCCCAAGAGACCCAGTCCCAAGAGACCCAGTACTTC
few | TRBJ2-7 | TRBV3-1 | - | CASSQGQRAYEQYF | TGTGCCAGCAGCCAAGGGCAGCGAGCCTACGAGCAGTACTTC
few | TRBJ1-2 | TRBV7-2 | TRBD1 | CASRLKQGDHGYTF | TGTGCCAGCAGGTTAAAACAGGGGGACCATGGCTACACCTTC
many | TRBJ2-7 | TRBV6-1 | - | CASSESIREQYF | TGTGCCAGCAGTGAATCCATTCGCGAGCAGTACTTC
- | TRBJ2-3 | TRBV7-8 | TRBD2 | CASSPTSYTDTQYF | TGTGCCAGCAGCCCGACTAGCTACACAGATACGCAGTATTTT
many | TRBJ1-2 | TRBV12-3/TRBV12-4 | TRBD1 | CASSGTAYGYTF | TGTGCCAGTTCCGGGACAGCCTATGGCTACACCTTC
many | TRBJ2-7 | TRBV11-2 | TRBD1 | CASSFGQGAPSYEQYF | TGTGCCAGCAGCTTCGGACAGGGGGCACCCTCCTACGAGCAGTACTTC
many | TRBJ2-1 | TRBV6-1 | TRBD2 | CASSEEMAGGGDEQFF | TGTGCCAGCAGTGAAGAGATGGCGGGAGGGGGAGATGAGCAGTTCTTC
few | TRBJ2-3 | TRBV25-1 | - | CASSPGFSGAGRDTQYF | TGTGCCAGCAGTCCAGGGTTCTCGGGGGCGGGGCGCGATACGCAGTATTTT
few | TRBJ1-1 | TRBV6-5 | TRBD1 | CASTLGRGLTEAFF | TGTGCCAGCACCCTGGGGAGGGGGCTTACTGAAGCTTTCTTT
many | TRBJ2-3 | TRBV24-1 | - | CATSERGLASDTQYF | TGTGCCACCAGTGAGAGGGGACTTGCGTCAGATACGCAGTATTTT
few | TRBJ2-3 | TRBV6-5 | - | CASSPTRDSTDTQYF | TGTGCCAGCAGCCCCACTAGGGATAGCACAGATACGCAGTATTTT
many | TRBJ2-1 | TRBV28 | TRBD2 | CASTLAGTLNEQFF | TGTGCCAGCACCCTAGCGGGAACTTTGAATGAGCAGTTCTTC
- | TRBJ2-1 | TRBV19 | - | CASRSRAHNEQFF | TGTGCCAGTAGATCGCGGGCCCACAATGAGCAGTTCTTC
few | TRBJ1-1 | TRBV20-1 | - | CSAREAGPNTEAFF | TGCAGTGCTAGAGAGGCCGGACCGAACACTGAAGCTTTCTTT
many | TRBJ1-1 | TRBV2 | TRBD1 | CASSVATGPGDTEAFF | TGTGCCAGCAGTGTTGCGACAGGGCCGGGGGACACTGAAGCTTTCTTT
few | TRBJ1-2 | TRBV6-2/TRBV6-3 | TRBD1 | CASRTTGAGDGYTF | TGTGCCAGCAGAACCACAGGGGCCGGCGATGGCTACACCTTC
many | TRBJ1-4 | TRBV12-3/TRBV12-4 | - | CASSAPGWNEKLFF | TGTGCCAGCAGCGCCCCTGGATGGAATGAAAAACTGTTTTTT
few | TRBJ2-1 | TRBV12-5 | TRBD2 | CASGLAGGPNEQFF | TGTGCTAGTGGTCTGGCGGGGGGGCCGAATGAGCAGTTCTTC
- | TRBJ1-3 | TRBV7-2 | TRBD1 | CASSRGTGGPSSGNTIYF | TGTGCCAGCAGTCGCGGGACAGGGGGCCCGAGCTCTGGAAACACCATATATTTT
- | TRBJ1-6 | TRBV2 | - | CASSEAGGNNSPLHF | TGTGCCAGCAGTGAAGCCGGGGGGAATAATTCACCCCTCCACTTT
many | TRBJ2-3 | TRBV13 | TRBD2 | CASSSRNFEREDPDTQYF | TGTGCCAGCAGCTCCCGTAATTTCGAGCGGGAGGACCCGGATACGCAGTATTTT
few | TRBJ2-5 | TRBV9 | - | CASSVVGGGRQETQYF | TGTGCCAGCAGCGTAGTAGGGGGGGGGCGGCAAGAGACCCAGTACTTC